This T cell receptor (beta chain) originates from a study of cytomegalovirus exposure and HLA in healthy donors. Whole-study findings and limits: An observed cluster of highly shared sequence variants was recorded as a likely sequencing artifact. High sensitivity and specificity were reportedly achieved when the classifier diagnosed cytomegalovirus status.

As regards this clone: The target antigen is unknown.

The study ran its PCR with 60 Vbeta and 13 Jbeta primers. Measured with immunoSEQ multiplex PCR; TCRdb has only the in-frame clones, and not every one. The sample shows fewer than 70,000 clones, approximately 80% of them seen only once. Healthy individuals who donated bone marrow served as the donors. Sequencing was carried out using PBMCs. This sequence was found in a woman between 35 and 50 years old in good health and CMV-seronegative.

The CDR3 DNA reads as TGTGCCAGTAGTACAGCCTCCGGGGTGTTTAATGAAAAACTGTTTTTT. Translation gives CASSTASGVFNEKLFF. The rearrangement joins TRBV19 to TRBJ1-4, with no clear D. Germline V gene data show CDR1 as LNHDA and CDR2 as SQIVND (reference sequence). V lost 4 bases, J lost 4 bases, and 16 bases lay in between. The CDR3 extends over 16 amino acids.